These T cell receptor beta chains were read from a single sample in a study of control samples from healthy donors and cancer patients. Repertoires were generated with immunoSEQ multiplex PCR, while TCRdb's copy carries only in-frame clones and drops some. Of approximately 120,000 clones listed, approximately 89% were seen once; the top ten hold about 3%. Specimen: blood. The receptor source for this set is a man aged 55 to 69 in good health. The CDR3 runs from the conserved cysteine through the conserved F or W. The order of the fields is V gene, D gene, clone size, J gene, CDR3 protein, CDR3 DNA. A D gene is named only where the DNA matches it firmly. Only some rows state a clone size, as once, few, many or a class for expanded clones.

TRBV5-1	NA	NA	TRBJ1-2	CASSPRGGTGYTF	TGCGCCAGCAGCCCCCGAGGGGGAACTGGCTACACCTTC
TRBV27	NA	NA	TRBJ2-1	CASLRGGSYNEQFF	TGTGCCAGCCTCAGGGGGGGCTCCTACAATGAGCAGTTCTTC
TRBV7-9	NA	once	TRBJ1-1	CASSPTTAMNTEAFF	TGTGCCAGCAGCCCCACGACAGCCATGAACACTGAAGCTTTCTTT
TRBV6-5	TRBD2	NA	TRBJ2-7	CASRTSGEYEQYF	TGTGCCAGCAGAACTAGCGGGGAATACGAGCAGTACTTC
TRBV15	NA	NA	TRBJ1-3	CATSRDGYSGNTIYF	TGTGCCACCAGCAGAGACGGGTACTCTGGAAACACCATATATTTT
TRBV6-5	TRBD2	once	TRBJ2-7	CASSPGLAYYEQYF	TGTGCCAGCAGTCCGGGACTAGCCTACTACGAGCAGTACTTC
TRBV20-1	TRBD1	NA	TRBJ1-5	CSASEFDRVNSNQPQHF	TGCAGTGCTAGTGAGTTTGACAGGGTTAATAGCAATCAGCCCCAGCATTTT
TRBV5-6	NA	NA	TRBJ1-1	CASSLVAGRAEAFF	TGTGCCAGCAGCTTGGTTGCGGGGAGGGCTGAAGCTTTCTTT
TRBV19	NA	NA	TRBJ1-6	CASSTGTPGGSPLHF	TGTGCCAGTAGTACCGGGACCCCCGGGGGATCACCCCTCCACTTT
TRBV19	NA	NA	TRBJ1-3	CASTFSGNTIYF	TGTGCCAGTACCTTCTCTGGAAACACCATATATTTT
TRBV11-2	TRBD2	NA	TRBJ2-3	CASSLGFTSGGSTDTQYF	TGTGCCAGCAGCTTAGGGTTTACTAGCGGGGGTAGCACAGATACGCAGTATTTT
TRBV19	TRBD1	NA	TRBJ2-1	CASSTDGTGNEQFF	TGTGCCAGTAGTACTGACGGGACAGGGAATGAGCAGTTCTTC
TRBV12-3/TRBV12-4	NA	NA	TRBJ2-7	CASSFYTNEQYF	TGTGCCAGCAGTTTCTACACGAACGAGCAGTACTTC
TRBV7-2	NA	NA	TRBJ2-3	CARGRSRVEADTQYF	TGTGCCAGAGGCCGTTCCAGGGTAGAGGCAGATACGCAGTATTTT
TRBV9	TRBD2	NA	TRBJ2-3	CASSVIGGGTTDTQYF	TGTGCCAGCAGCGTTATTGGCGGGGGAACCACAGATACGCAGTATTTT
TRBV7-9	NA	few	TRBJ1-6	CASSLAGTATSPLHF	TGTGCCAGCAGCTTAGCGGGGACCGCCACCTCACCCCTCCACTTT
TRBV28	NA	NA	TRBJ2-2	CASGSGSNTGELFF	TGTGCCAGCGGGTCGGGTTCGAACACCGGGGAGCTGTTTTTT
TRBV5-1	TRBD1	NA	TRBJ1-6	CASSPTGENSPLHF	TGCGCCAGCAGCCCCACAGGGGAGAATTCACCCCTCCACTTT
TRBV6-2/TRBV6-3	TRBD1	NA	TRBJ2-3	CASSYRQGATDTQYF	TGTGCCAGCAGTTACCGGCAGGGGGCGACAGATACGCAGTATTTT
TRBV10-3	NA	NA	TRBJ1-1	CAISSGVSYTEAFF	TGTGCCATCAGCTCCGGGGTATCTTACACTGAAGCTTTCTTT
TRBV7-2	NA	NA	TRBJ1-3	CASSSFGFGNTIYF	TGTGCCAGCAGCTCCTTCGGTTTTGGAAACACCATATATTTT
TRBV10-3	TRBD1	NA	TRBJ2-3	CAISESGGAQYF	TGTGCCATCAGTGAGTCAGGGGGCGCGCAGTATTTT
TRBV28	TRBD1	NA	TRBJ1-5	CASMTGQGNQPQHF	TGTGCCAGCATGACGGGACAGGGCAATCAGCCCCAGCATTTT
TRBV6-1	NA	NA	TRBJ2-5	CASSALGAGSQETQYF	TGTGCCAGCAGTGCATTGGGTGCAGGGTCTCAAGAGACCCAGTACTTC
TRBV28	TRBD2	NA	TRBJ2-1	CASCPGRLASLGEQFF	TGTGCCAGCTGCCCGGGTCGACTAGCTTCCTTGGGAGAGCAGTTCTTC
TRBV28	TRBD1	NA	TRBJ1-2	CASRKAGGAFGYTF	TGTGCCAGCCGAAAGGCAGGGGGCGCCTTTGGCTACACCTTC
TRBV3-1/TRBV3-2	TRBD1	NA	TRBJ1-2	CASSHRGQGAYGYTF	TGTGCCAGCAGCCATCGAGGACAGGGGGCTTATGGCTACACCTTC
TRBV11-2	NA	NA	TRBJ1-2	CASSLGQTNYGYTF	TGTGCCAGCAGCTTAGGCCAAACTAACTATGGCTACACCTTC
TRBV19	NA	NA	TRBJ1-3	CASSIPGEGSSGNTIYF	TGTGCCAGTAGTATTCCTGGGGAGGGAAGCTCTGGAAACACCATATATTTT
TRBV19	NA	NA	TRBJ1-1	CASSSQGYTEAFF	TGTGCCAGTAGTTCACAGGGTTACACTGAAGCTTTCTTT
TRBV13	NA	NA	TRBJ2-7	CASSSGFYEQYF	TGTGCCAGCAGCTCGGGGTTTTACGAGCAGTACTTC
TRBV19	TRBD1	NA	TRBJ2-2	CASRSGQGTGELFF	TGTGCCAGTAGGTCGGGACAGGGCACCGGGGAGCTGTTTTTT
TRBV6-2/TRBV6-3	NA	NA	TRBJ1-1	CASSYVGGGTEAFF	TGTGCCAGCAGTTACGTGGGAGGAGGCACTGAAGCTTTCTTT
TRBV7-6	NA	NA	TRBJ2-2	CASSLMVLKNTGELFF	TGTGCCAGCAGCTTAATGGTACTGAAAAACACCGGGGAGCTGTTTTTT
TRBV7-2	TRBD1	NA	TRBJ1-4	CASSVQGVATNEKLFF	TGTGCCAGCAGCGTGCAGGGGGTTGCAACTAATGAAAAACTGTTTTTT
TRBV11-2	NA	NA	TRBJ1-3	CATESNRRQGAIYF	TGTGCCACCGAATCTAATAGAAGGCAGGGCGCCATATATTTT
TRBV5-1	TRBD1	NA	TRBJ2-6	CASCRGLGANVLTF	TGCGCCAGCTGTAGGGGGCTTGGGGCCAACGTCCTGACTTTC
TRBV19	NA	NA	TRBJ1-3	CASSIFGETIYF	TGTGCCAGTAGTATTTTTGGAGAAACCATATATTTT
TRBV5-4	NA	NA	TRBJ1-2	CASSLERGGFGYGYTF	TGTGCCAGCAGCTTGGAGCGAGGGGGGTTTGGCTATGGCTACACCTTC